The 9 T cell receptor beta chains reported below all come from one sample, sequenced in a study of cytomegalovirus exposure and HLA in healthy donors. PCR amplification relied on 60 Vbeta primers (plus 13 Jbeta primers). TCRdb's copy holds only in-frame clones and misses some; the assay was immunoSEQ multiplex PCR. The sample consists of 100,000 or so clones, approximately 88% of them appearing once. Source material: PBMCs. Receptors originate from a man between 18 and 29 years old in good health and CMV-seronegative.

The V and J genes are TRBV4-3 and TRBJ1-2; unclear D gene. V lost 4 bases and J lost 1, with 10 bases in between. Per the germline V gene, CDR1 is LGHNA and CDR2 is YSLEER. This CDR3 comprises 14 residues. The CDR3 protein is CASSPEAFNYGYTF. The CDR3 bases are TGCGCCAGCAGCCCCGAAGCGTTTAACTATGGCTACACCTTC.

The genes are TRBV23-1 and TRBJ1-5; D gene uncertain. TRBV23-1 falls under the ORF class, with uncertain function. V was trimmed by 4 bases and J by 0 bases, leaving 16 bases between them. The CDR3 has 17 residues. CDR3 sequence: CASSPISRYYSNQPQHF. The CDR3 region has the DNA TGCGCCAGCAGTCCTATAAGTAGGTACTATAGCAATCAGCCCCAGCATTTT.

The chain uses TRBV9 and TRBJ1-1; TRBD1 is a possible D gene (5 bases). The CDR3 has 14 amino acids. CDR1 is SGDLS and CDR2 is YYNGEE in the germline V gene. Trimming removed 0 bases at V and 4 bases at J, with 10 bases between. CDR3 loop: CASSVGGVGTEAFF. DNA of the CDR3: TGTGCCAGCAGCGTAGGGGGGGTGGGCACTGAAGCTTTCTTT.

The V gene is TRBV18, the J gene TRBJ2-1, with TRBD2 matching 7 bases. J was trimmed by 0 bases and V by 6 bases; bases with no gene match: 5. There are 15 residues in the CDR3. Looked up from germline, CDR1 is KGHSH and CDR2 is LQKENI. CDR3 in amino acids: CASSPSGSSYNEQFF. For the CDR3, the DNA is TGTGCCAGCTCCCCTAGCGGAAGCTCCTACAATGAGCAGTTCTTC.

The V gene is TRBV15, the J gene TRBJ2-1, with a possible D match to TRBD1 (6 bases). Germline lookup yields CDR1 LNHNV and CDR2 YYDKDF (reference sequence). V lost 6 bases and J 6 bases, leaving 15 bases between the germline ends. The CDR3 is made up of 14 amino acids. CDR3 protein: CATRQGPLLNEQFF. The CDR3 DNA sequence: TGTGCCACCAGACAGGGCCCCCTACTCAATGAGCAGTTCTTC.

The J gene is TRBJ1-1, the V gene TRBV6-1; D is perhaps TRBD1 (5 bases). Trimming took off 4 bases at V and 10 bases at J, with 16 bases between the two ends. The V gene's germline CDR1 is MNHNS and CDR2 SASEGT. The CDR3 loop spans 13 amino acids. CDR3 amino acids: CASSGPGLYPAFF. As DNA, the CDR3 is TGTGCCAGCAGTGGGCCGGGACTGTATCCAGCTTTCTTT.

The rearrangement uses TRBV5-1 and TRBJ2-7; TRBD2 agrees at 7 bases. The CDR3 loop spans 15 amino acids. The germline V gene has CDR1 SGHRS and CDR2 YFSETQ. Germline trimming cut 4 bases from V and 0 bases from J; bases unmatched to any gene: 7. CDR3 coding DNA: TGCGCCAGCAGCGTGGGAGGCGGGAGCTCCTACGAGCAGTACTTC. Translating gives CASSVGGGSSYEQYF.

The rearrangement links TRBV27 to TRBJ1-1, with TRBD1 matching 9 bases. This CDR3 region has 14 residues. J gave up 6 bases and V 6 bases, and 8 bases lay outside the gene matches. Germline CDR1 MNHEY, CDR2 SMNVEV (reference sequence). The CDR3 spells CASRFGQGYAEAFF. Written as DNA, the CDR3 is TGTGCCAGCAGGTTTGGACAGGGGTACGCTGAAGCTTTCTTT.

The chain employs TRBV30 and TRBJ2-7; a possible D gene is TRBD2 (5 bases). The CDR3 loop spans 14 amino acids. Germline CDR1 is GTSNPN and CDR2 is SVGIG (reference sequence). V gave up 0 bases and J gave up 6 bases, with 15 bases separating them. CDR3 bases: TGTGCCTGGAGTGTCATGAGGGCTCGTGGCGAGCAGTACTTC. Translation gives CAWSVMRARGEQYF.